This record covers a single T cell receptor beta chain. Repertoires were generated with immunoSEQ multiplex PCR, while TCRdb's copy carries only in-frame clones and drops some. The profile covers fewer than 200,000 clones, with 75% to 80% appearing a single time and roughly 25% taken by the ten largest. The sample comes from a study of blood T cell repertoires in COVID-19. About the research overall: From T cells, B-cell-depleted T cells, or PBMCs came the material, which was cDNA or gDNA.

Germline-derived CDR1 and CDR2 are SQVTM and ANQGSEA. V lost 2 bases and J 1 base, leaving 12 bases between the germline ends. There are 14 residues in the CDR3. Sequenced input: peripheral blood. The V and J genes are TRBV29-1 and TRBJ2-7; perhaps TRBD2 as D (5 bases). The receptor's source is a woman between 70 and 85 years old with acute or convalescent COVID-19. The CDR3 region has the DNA TGCAGCGTTGAACCCCGCGAGGGTTCCTACGAGCAGTACTTC. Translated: CSVEPREGSYEQYF.